This TCR beta chain derives from a study of Graves' ophthalmopathy and Graves' hyperthyroidism. Clinical symptoms, serum thyroxine, TRAb, thyroid ultrasound and orbital computed tomography determined diagnosis. Amplified material comprised TCR beta CDR3 regions derived from RNA transcripts. Second-round multiplex PCR came after first-round RT-PCR with HTBI primers. Each CDR3 protein gets one entry after TCRdb re-called the multiplex PCR reads with MiXCR. Among about 740,000 distinct CDR3 sequences listed, roughly 40% were seen once. Germline CDR1 and CDR2: DFQATT and SNEGSKA (reference sequence). Trimming took 5 bases from V and 2 from J; bases not matched to a gene: 7. This CDR3 is built from 14 residues.

The chain uses TRBV20-1 and TRBJ2-7; 9 bases align to TRBD1. Input material: peripheral blood. This sequence was found in an adult man with Graves' ophthalmopathy. This chain's CDR3 is CSALHRGRPYEQYF. The CDR3 region has the DNA TGCAGTGCTCTCCACAGGGGGCGTCCCTACGAGCAGTACTTC.